A selection of T cell receptor beta chains follows, all from one sample in a study of cytomegalovirus exposure and HLA in healthy donors. Data came from immunoSEQ multiplex PCR; TCRdb stores just in-frame clones and leaves some out. The table lists 150,000 to 200,000 clones, roughly 78% of them singletons, with under 4% in the top ten. Source material: PBMCs. These receptors all come from a woman in her forties in good health and CMV-seronegative. Both conserved end residues are part of each CDR3. A D gene is named only where the DNA matches it firmly. A row's size may be missing; if present it is once, few, many or a size class.

TRBJ2-1	TRBV7-2	NA	TRBD2	CASSLATSGVDEQFF	TGTGCCAGCAGCTTAGCAACTAGCGGGGTAGATGAGCAGTTCTTC
TRBJ1-2	TRBV4-1	once	NA	CASSQSRHQEGYGYTF	TGCGCCAGCAGCCAAAGTCGGCACCAGGAAGGCTATGGCTACACCTTC
TRBJ1-1	TRBV5-6	NA	NA	CASSLDLGRVRNTEAFF	TGTGCCAGCAGCTTGGATTTGGGCAGGGTTCGGAACACTGAAGCTTTCTTT
TRBJ2-2	TRBV6-4	NA	TRBD1	CASSDSIRGSTGELFF	TGTGCCAGCAGTGACTCGATCAGGGGGAGCACCGGGGAGCTGTTTTTT
TRBJ1-5	TRBV19	NA	TRBD1	CASSIPTGANRYSNQPQHF	TGTGCCAGTAGTATTCCGACAGGGGCGAACCGTTATAGCAATCAGCCCCAGCATTTT
TRBJ2-7	TRBV7-9	NA	NA	CASSLQGFYEQYF	TGTGCCAGCAGCCTTCAGGGATTTTACGAGCAGTACTTC
TRBJ1-5	TRBV7-8	once	NA	CASSLGSEPQHF	TGTGCCAGCAGCTTAGGCAGTGAGCCCCAGCATTTT
TRBJ1-1	TRBV28	NA	TRBD1	CASSMGQMNTEAFF	TGTGCCAGCAGCATGGGACAGATGAACACTGAAGCTTTCTTT
TRBJ2-3	TRBV19	NA	TRBD1	CASKDRGGRDTDTQYF	TGTGCCAGCAAGGACAGGGGTGGGAGAGACACAGATACGCAGTATTTT
TRBJ2-1	TRBV4-1	NA	NA	CASSRGGTAYNEQFF	TGCGCCAGCAGCCGAGGCGGGACAGCCTACAATGAGCAGTTCTTC
TRBJ2-7	TRBV28	few	NA	CASSLVSQYEQYF	TGTGCCAGCAGTTTAGTCAGTCAATACGAGCAGTACTTC
TRBJ2-1	TRBV7-2	NA	TRBD2	CASGHRGGGGYNEQFF	TGTGCCAGCGGACACCGGGGCGGGGGGGGCTACAATGAGCAGTTCTTC
TRBJ1-1	TRBV9	NA	NA	CASSVAPTGNTEAFF	TGTGCCAGCAGCGTAGCCCCAACAGGGAACACTGAAGCTTTCTTT
TRBJ2-1	TRBV5-1	NA	TRBD2	CASSLVRGGDEQFF	TGCGCCAGCAGCTTGGTGCGGGGGGGCGATGAGCAGTTCTTC
TRBJ1-4	TRBV7-2	once	NA	CASSLGVGLTSNEKLFF	TGTGCCAGCAGCTTAGGGGTCGGGTTAACGTCTAATGAAAAACTGTTTTTT
TRBJ2-3	TRBV15	few	TRBD2	CATSRDVGTSGGNTDTQYF	TGTGCCACCAGCAGAGATGTGGGGACTAGCGGGGGGAACACAGATACGCAGTATTTT